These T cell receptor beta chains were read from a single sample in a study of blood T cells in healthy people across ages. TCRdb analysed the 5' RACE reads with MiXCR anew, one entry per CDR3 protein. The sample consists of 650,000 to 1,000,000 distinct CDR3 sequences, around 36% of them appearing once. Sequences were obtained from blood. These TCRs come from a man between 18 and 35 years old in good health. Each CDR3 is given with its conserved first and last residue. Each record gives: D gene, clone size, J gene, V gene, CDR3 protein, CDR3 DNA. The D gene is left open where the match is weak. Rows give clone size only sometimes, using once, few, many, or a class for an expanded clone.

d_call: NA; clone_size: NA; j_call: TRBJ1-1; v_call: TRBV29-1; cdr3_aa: CSGGPEAFF; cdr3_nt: TGCAGCGGGGGGCCTGAAGCTTTCTTT
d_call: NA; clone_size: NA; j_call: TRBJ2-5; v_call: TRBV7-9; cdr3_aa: CASSLALGEETQYF; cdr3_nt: TGTGCCAGCAGCTTAGCGCTCGGGGAAGAGACCCAGTACTTC
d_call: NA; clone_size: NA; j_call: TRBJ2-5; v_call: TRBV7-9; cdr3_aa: CASSNWGPYEEQYF; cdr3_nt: TGTGCCAGCAGCAATTGGGGTCCCTATGAGGAGCAGTACTTC
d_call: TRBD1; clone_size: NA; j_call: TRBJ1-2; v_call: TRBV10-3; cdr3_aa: CAISNGQGARGYTF; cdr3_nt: TGTGCCATCAGTAACGGACAGGGGGCTAGGGGCTACACCTTC
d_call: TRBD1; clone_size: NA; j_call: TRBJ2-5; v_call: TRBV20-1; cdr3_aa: CSARQGKRETQYF; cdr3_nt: TGCAGTGCCCGACAGGGGAAAAGAGAGACCCAGTACTTC
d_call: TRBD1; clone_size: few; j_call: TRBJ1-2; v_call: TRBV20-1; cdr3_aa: CSAGDSLHNYGYTF; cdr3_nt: TGCAGTGCTGGGGACAGTCTTCATAACTATGGCTACACCTTC
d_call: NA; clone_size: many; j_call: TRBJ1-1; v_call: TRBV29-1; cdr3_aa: CSVVNRVRVTEAFF; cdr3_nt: TGCAGCGTTGTGAATAGGGTGAGGGTGACTGAAGCTTTCTTT
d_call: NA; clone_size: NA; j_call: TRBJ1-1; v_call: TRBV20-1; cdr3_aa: CSASGGIAFF; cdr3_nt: TGCAGTGCTAGCGGGGGTATAGCTTTCTTT
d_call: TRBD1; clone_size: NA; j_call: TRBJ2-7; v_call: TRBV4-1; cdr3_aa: CASSRGQGQVSYNEQYF; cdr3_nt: TGCGCCAGCAGCCGGGGACAGGGGCAGGTCTCCTACAATGAGCAGTACTTC
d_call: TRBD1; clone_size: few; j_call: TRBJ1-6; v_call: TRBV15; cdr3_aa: CATSIGDRVNSPLHF; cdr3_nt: TGTGCCACCAGCATTGGGGACAGGGTAAATTCACCCCTCCACTTT
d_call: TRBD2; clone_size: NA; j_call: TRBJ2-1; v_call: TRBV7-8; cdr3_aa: CASSWGLAETYSYNEQFF; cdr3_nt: TGTGCCAGCAGCTGGGGACTAGCTGAAACCTACTCCTACAATGAGCAGTTCTTC
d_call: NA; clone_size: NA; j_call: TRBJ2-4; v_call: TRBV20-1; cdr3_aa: CSARQLNSGSYNEQYF; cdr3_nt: TGCAGTGCTAGACAGCTAAATAGCGGATCCTACAATGAGCAGTACTTC
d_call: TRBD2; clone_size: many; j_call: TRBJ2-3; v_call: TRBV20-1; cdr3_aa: CSVRRLGLAGSTDTQYF; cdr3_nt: TGCAGTGTTAGGCGTCTAGGACTAGCGGGGAGCACAGATACGCAGTATTTT
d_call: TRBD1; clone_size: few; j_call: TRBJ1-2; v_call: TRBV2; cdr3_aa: CASNRQGAEYGYTF; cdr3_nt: TGTGCCAGCAACAGACAGGGGGCGGAATATGGCTACACCTTC
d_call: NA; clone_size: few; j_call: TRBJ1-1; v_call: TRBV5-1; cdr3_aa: CASSLVGGSGTEAFF; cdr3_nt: TGCGCCAGCAGCTTGGTAGGGGGATCCGGAACTGAAGCTTTCTTT
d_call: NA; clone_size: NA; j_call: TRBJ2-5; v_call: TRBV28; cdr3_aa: CASTDYNQETQYF; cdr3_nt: TGTGCCAGCACAGACTACAACCAAGAGACCCAGTACTTC
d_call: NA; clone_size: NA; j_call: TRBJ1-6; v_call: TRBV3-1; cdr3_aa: CASSQDIRNSPLHF; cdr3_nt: TGTGCCAGCAGCCAAGATATACGTAATTCACCCCTCCACTTT
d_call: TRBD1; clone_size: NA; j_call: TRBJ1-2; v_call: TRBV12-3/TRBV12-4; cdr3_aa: CASSSPATGDVWGYTF; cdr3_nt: TGTGCCAGCAGTTCCCCCGCGACAGGGGATGTTTGGGGCTACACCTTC
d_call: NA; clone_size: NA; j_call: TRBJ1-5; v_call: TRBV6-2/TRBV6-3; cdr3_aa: CASSSREGNQPQHF; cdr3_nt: TGTGCCAGCAGTTCCAGGGAGGGCAATCAGCCCCAGCATTTT
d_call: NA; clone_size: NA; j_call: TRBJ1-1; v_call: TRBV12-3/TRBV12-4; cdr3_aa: CASTGPPNTEAFF; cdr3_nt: TGTGCCAGCACCGGACCTCCCAACACTGAAGCTTTCTTT
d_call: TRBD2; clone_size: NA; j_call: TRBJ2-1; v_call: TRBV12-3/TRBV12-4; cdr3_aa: CASSLWLAGGRGSYNEQFF; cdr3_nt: TGTGCCAGCAGTTTGTGGCTAGCGGGGGGGAGAGGTTCCTACAATGAGCAGTTCTTC
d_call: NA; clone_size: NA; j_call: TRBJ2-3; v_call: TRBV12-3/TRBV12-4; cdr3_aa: CASSHGDMQYF; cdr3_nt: TGTGCGAGCAGTCATGGTGATATGCAGTATTTT
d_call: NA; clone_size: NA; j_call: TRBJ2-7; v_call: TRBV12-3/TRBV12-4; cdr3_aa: CAGSFDPSRSSSYEQYF; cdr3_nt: TGTGCCGGCAGTTTCGATCCCAGTCGCTCTAGCTCCTACGAGCAGTACTTC
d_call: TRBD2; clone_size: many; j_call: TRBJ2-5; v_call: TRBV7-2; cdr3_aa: CASSFGLSGGGETQYF; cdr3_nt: TGTGCCAGCAGCTTTGGACTCAGCGGGGGCGGAGAGACCCAGTACTTC
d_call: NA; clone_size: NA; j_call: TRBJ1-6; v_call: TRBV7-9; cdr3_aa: CASSLESGANSPLHF; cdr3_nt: TGTGCCAGCAGCTTAGAATCAGGGGCTAATTCACCCCTCCACTTT
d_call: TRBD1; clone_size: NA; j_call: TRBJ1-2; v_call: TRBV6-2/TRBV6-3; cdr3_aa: CASSTTGGRIGYTF; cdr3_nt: TGTGCCAGCAGTACGACAGGGGGTCGAATTGGCTACACCTTC
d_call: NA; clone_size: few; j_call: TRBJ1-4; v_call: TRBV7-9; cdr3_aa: CASSPLGTVNEKLFF; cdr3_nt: TGTGCCAGCAGCCCACTCGGGACGGTTAATGAAAAACTGTTTTTT
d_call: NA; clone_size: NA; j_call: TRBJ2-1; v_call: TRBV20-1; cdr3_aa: CSATTHLSYNEQFF; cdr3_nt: TGCAGTGCCACGACTCATCTCTCCTACAATGAGCAGTTCTTC
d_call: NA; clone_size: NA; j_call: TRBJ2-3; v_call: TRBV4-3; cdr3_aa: CASSQGVAADTQYF; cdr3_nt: TGCGCCAGCAGCCAAGGGGTAGCCGCAGATACGCAGTATTTT
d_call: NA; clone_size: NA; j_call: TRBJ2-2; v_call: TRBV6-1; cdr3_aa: CASKAGPGGELFF; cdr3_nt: TGTGCCAGCAAGGCGGGGCCGGGCGGGGAGCTGTTTTTT
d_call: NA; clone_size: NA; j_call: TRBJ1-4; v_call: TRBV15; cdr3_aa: CATSRGALTNEKLFF; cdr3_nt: TGTGCCACCAGCAGAGGCGCGTTAACTAATGAAAAACTGTTTTTT
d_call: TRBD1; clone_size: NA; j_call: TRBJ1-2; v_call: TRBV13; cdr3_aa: CASSLLTGGLPNYGYTF; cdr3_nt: TGTGCCAGCAGCTTATTGACAGGGGGCCTTCCTAACTATGGCTACACCTTC
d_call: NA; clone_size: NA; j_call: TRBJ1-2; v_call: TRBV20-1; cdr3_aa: CSASFSSGNYGYTF; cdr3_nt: TGCAGTGCTAGTTTTTCGTCGGGTAACTATGGCTACACCTTC
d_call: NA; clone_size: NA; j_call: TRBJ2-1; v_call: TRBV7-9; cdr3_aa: CASSLILAGATEQFF; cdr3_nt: TGTGCCAGCAGCTTAATCCTAGCCGGGGCGACCGAGCAGTTCTTC
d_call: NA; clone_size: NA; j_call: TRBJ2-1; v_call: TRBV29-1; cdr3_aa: CSVERGLGRNEQFF; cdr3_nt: TGCAGCGTTGAACGGGGCTTAGGCCGCAATGAGCAGTTCTTC
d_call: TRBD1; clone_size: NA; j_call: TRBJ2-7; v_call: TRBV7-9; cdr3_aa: CASSSHKGADEQYF; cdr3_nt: TGTGCCAGCAGCTCACATAAGGGGGCGGACGAGCAGTACTTC
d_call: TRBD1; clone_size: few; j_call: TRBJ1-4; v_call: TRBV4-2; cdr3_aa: CASSQQGAANEKLFF; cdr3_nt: TGTGCCAGCAGCCAACAGGGGGCTGCTAATGAAAAACTGTTTTTT
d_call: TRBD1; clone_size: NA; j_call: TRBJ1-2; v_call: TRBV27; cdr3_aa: CASSCGTGYGYTF; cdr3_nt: TGTGCCAGCAGTTGTGGGACAGGGTATGGCTACACCTTC
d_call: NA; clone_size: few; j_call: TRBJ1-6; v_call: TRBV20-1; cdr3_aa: CSARLSLASPLHF; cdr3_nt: TGCAGTGCTAGACTCAGTTTGGCTTCACCCCTCCACTTT
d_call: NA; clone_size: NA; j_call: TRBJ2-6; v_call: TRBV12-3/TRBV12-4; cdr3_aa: CASSFLPNVLTF; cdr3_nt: TGTGCCAGCAGTTTCCTCCCCAACGTCCTGACTTTC
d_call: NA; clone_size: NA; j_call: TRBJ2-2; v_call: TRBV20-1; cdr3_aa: CSARSGERNTGELFF; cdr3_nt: TGCAGTGCTAGATCGGGGGAACGGAACACCGGGGAGCTGTTTTTT
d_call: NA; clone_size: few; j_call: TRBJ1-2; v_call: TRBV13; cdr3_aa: CASRFRGSESGYTF; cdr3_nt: TGTGCCAGCAGATTTCGGGGGAGCGAGAGTGGCTACACCTTC
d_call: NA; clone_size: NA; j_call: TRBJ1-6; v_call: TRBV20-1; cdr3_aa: CSAVTRRGNSPLHF; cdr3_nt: TGCAGTGCTGTCACCCGGAGGGGTAATTCACCCCTCCACTTT
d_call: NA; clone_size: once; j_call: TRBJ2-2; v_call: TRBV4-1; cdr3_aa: CASSQAARGNGELFF; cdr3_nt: TGCGCCAGCAGCCAAGCGGCCCGGGGTAACGGGGAGCTGTTTTTT
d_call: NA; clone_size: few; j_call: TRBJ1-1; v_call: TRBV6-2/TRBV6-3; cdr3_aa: CASSYSITGRVNTEAFF; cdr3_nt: TGTGCCAGCAGTTACTCGATTACAGGGAGGGTGAACACTGAAGCTTTCTTT
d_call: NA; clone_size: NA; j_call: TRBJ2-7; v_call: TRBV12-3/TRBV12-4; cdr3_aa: CASTNGPQGREQYF; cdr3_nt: TGTGCCAGCACCAACGGACCACAGGGGAGGGAGCAGTACTTC
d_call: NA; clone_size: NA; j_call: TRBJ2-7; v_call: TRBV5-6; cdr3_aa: CASSGQTSYEQYF; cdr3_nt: TGTGCCAGCAGCGGTCAGACTTCTTACGAGCAGTACTTC
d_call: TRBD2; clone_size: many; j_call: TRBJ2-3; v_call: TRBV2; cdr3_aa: CATRRETSTDTQYF; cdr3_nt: TGTGCCACCCGGCGGGAGACTAGCACAGATACGCAGTATTTT
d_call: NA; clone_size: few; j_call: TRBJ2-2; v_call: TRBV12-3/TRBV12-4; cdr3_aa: CASSSGAGELFF; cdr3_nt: TGTGCCAGCAGTTCCGGCGCCGGGGAGCTGTTTTTT
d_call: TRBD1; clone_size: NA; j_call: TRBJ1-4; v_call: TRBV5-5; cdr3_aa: CASSFIQGGGGEEKLFF; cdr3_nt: TGTGCCAGCAGCTTCATCCAGGGGGGGGGCGGCGAAGAAAAACTGTTTTTT
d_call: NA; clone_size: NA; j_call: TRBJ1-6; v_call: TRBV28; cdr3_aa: CASTKGSSPLHF; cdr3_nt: TGTGCCAGCACCAAGGGGTCTTCACCCCTCCACTTT
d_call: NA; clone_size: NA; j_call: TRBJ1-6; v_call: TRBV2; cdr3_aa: CASSATGQYNSPLHF; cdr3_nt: TGTGCCAGCAGTGCGACAGGACAGTATAATTCACCCCTCCACTTT
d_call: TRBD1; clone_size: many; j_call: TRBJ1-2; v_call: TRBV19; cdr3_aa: CASSIGTGPNYGYTF; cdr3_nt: TGTGCCAGTAGTATCGGGACAGGGCCTAACTATGGCTACACCTTC
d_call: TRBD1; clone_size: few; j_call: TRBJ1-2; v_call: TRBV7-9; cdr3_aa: CASRRQGANYGYTF; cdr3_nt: TGTGCCAGCCGCCGACAGGGAGCTAACTATGGCTACACCTTC